This entry describes one TCR beta chain. Participants spanned ages about 18 to 100 years and resided in some 22 US areas. Two negative PCRs, clearance, or symptom resolution were required of recovered Cohort 3 donors. These data are taken from a study of blood T cell repertoires in COVID-19. Study-wide background: Material from acute and convalescent COVID-19 was sourced from the United States, Italy and Spain.

V shed 4 bases and J shed 1 base, with 10 bases lying between them. The V gene's germline CDR1 is MNHEY and CDR2 SMNVEV (reference sequence). The CDR3 runs to 14 residues. Original methodology: Amplification of reference gene primers was used by the study to estimate nucleated cell counts. The method was immunoSEQ multiplex PCR; TCRdb's version includes in-frame clones alone and lacks a portion of them. That table supplies the V and J calls and clone size; D and trimming were determined from the DNA. Here the sample spans about 390,000 clones, roughly 89% being singletons. Material: PBMCs or T cells enriched from blood (not recorded which). The chain recombines TRBV27 with TRBJ1-1; D may be TRBD1 (6 bases). The sequence derives from a woman in her forties or fifties who had recovered from COVID-19. In DNA form, the CDR3 reads TGTGCCAGCAGTTCGACAGGTTGGAACACTGAAGCTTTCTTT. This sequence encodes CASSSTGWNTEAFF.